Listed below are T cell receptor beta chains from one sample, sequenced in a study of blood T cell repertoires in COVID-19. Using immunoSEQ multiplex PCR, the repertoire was profiled, and TCRdb retains in-frame clones only, with some absent. The sample has approximately 300,000 clones, around 86% seen once. Sequencing was carried out using peripheral blood. The receptors here all came from a woman between 45 and 60 years old with acute or convalescent COVID-19. CDR3s include the opening cysteine and the closing phenylalanine or tryptophan. D genes are given only for firm matches. Only some rows state a clone size, as once, few, many or a class for expanded clones.

>TRBD1|once|TRBJ1-3|TRBV27
CASRDRSSGNTIYF
TGTGCCAGCAGGGACAGGAGCTCTGGAAACACCATATATTTT
>TRBD1|-|TRBJ2-1|TRBV9
CASSEPGTGVAREQFF
TGTGCCAGCAGCGAACCCGGGACAGGGGTCGCCCGGGAGCAGTTCTTC
>TRBD2|-|TRBJ2-7|TRBV2
CASSVLAGAYEQYF
TGTGCCAGCAGTGTTCTCGCGGGGGCCTACGAGCAGTACTTC
>TRBD1|-|TRBJ1-2|TRBV28
CASSRGTAINYGYTF
TGTGCCAGCAGCAGAGGGACAGCGATTAACTATGGCTACACCTTC
>TRBD2|-|TRBJ2-7|TRBV19
CASSTGGAYEQYF
TGTGCCAGTAGTACGGGGGGAGCCTACGAGCAGTACTTC
>TRBD1|-|TRBJ1-1|TRBV4-1
CASSQGGQGNTEAFF
TGCGCCAGCAGCCAAGGTGGACAGGGGAACACTGAAGCTTTCTTT
>TRBD1|-|TRBJ1-1|TRBV6-5
CASTPPGTGTEAFF
TGTGCCAGCACCCCCCCCGGGACAGGGACTGAAGCTTTCTTT
>TRBD1|-|TRBJ2-5|TRBV24-1
CATSDLGTGGRGWEETQYF
TGTGCCACCAGTGATTTGGGGACAGGGGGCAGAGGTTGGGAAGAGACCCAGTACTTC
>TRBD2|-|TRBJ2-5|TRBV13
CASSPGPGLADQETQYF
TGTGCCAGCAGCCCGGGGCCGGGACTAGCGGATCAAGAGACCCAGTACTTC
>-|-|TRBJ2-7|TRBV9
CASSVTELTYEQYF
TGTGCCAGCAGCGTGACAGAACTTACCTACGAGCAGTACTTC
>TRBD1|-|TRBJ1-6|TRBV28
CASSLGQGANNSPLHF
TGTGCCAGCAGTTTAGGACAGGGGGCGAATAATTCACCCCTCCACTTT
>TRBD1|-|TRBJ1-2|TRBV25-1
CATGTGPWGYTF
TGTGCCACCGGGACAGGGCCTTGGGGCTACACCTTC
>TRBD1|few|TRBJ1-6|TRBV30
CASGQGQNSPLHF
TGTGCCTCTGGACAGGGACAAAATTCACCCCTCCACTTT
>TRBD1|-|TRBJ2-5|TRBV24-1
CATSDSRGRLETQYF
TGTGCCACCAGTGATAGCAGGGGGCGCCTAGAGACCCAGTACTTC
>TRBD1|few|TRBJ1-3|TRBV5-4
CASSSAGGSGNTIYF
TGTGCCAGCAGCTCCGCAGGGGGCTCTGGAAACACCATATATTTT
>-|-|TRBJ1-2|TRBV2
CASSADSGGYTF
TGTGCCAGCAGCGCCGACAGTGGGGGCTACACCTTC
>TRBD1|-|TRBJ2-3|TRBV27
CASSSTGKWADTQYF
TGTGCCAGCAGTTCGACAGGGAAATGGGCAGATACGCAGTATTTT
>TRBD1|-|TRBJ1-5|TRBV7-2
CASSRTGVRNQPQHF
TGTGCCAGCAGCCGGACAGGGGTTAGGAATCAGCCCCAGCATTTT
>TRBD1|-|TRBJ2-5|TRBV18
CASSRPDRGPETQYF
TGTGCCAGCTCACGACCCGACAGGGGGCCTGAGACCCAGTACTTC
>-|-|TRBJ2-5|TRBV18
CASSPQGWETQYF
TGTGCCAGCTCACCACAGGGGTGGGAGACCCAGTACTTC
>TRBD1|-|TRBJ2-7|TRBV5-8
CASLRTGGARSRYEQYF
TGTGCCAGCCTTAGGACAGGGGGCGCACGGAGTCGTTACGAGCAGTACTTC
>-|once|TRBJ2-7|TRBV11-3
CASGRGSYEQYF
TGTGCCAGCGGAAGGGGCTCCTACGAGCAGTACTTC
>-|few|TRBJ1-1|TRBV6-2/TRBV6-3
CASNPRGRNTEAFF
TGTGCCAGCAACCCCCGGGGGAGGAACACTGAAGCTTTCTTT
>TRBD1|-|TRBJ1-6|TRBV28
CASSLVDRGNSPLHF
TGTGCCAGCAGTTTAGTGGACAGGGGTAATTCACCCCTCCACTTT
>-|once|TRBJ1-6|TRBV11-2
CASSRTPTDRNSPLHF
TGTGCCAGCAGCAGGACTCCAACGGACCGAAATTCACCCCTCCACTTT
>-|once|TRBJ2-2|TRBV7-2
CASSPQGTGELFF
TGTGCCAGCAGCCCCCAGGGAACCGGGGAGCTGTTTTTT
>-|-|TRBJ2-5|TRBV6-5
CASRRDQETQYF
TGTGCCAGCAGACGGGACCAAGAGACCCAGTACTTC
>-|-|TRBJ2-7|TRBV7-2
CASSLWAKTYEQYF
TGTGCCAGCAGCCTATGGGCCAAAACCTACGAGCAGTACTTC
>-|-|TRBJ2-7|TRBV7-2
CASSFDSRYEQYF
TGTGCCAGCAGCTTCGACAGCCGCTACGAGCAGTACTTC
>TRBD2|-|TRBJ2-1|TRBV6-5
CASSHGTSPYNEQFF
TGTGCCAGCAGTCACGGGACTAGCCCTTACAATGAGCAGTTCTTC
>TRBD1|once|TRBJ1-1|TRBV9
CASSAGPGQFLSEAFF
TGTGCCAGCAGCGCGGGGCCGGGACAGTTTCTCTCTGAAGCTTTCTTT
>TRBD2|-|TRBJ2-5|TRBV5-1
CASSLGRLGLAGEDETQYF
TGCGCCAGCAGCTTGGGACGCCTGGGACTAGCGGGAGAGGACGAGACCCAGTACTTC
>-|-|TRBJ2-3|TRBV12-3/TRBV12-4
CASSFTSGGTQYF
TGTGCCAGCAGCTTTACATCCGGGGGTACGCAGTATTTT
>-|-|TRBJ1-6|TRBV7-2
CASSVPGSAYNSPLHF
TGTGCCAGCTCTGTTCCTGGGAGCGCCTATAATTCACCCCTCCACTTT
>-|-|TRBJ1-5|TRBV19
CASSLWEVINQPQHF
TGTGCCAGTAGTCTTTGGGAGGTTATCAATCAGCCCCAGCATTTT
>TRBD1|-|TRBJ1-5|TRBV13
CASSLGTLGGGAGDQPQHF
TGTGCCAGCAGCTTAGGAACCCTAGGAGGGGGCGCAGGCGACCAGCCCCAGCATTTT
>-|few|TRBJ2-1|TRBV15
CATSSGTLYEQFF
TGTGCCACCAGCAGCGGGACACTCTATGAGCAGTTCTTC
>TRBD2|-|TRBJ2-1|TRBV7-2
CASNGLAGPQFF
TGTGCCAGCAACGGACTAGCGGGACCTCAGTTCTTC
>-|-|TRBJ2-7|TRBV29-1
CSVESPGSYEQYF
TGCAGCGTTGAAAGTCCCGGTTCCTACGAGCAGTACTTC
>TRBD2|few|TRBJ2-1|TRBV2
CASSDRASGSNEQFF
TGTGCCAGCAGTGACAGGGCTAGCGGGAGCAATGAGCAGTTCTTC